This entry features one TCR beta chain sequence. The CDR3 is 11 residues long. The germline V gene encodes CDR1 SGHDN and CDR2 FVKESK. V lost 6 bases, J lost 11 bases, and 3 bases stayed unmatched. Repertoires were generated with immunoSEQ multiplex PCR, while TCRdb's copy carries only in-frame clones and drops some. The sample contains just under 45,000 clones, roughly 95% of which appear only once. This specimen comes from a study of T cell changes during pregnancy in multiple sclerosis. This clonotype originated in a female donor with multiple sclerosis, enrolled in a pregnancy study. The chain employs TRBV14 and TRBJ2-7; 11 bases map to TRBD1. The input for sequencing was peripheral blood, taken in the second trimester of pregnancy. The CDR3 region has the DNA TGTGCCAGCAGGGACAGGGGGCGGAAGTACTTC. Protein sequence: CASRDRGRKYF. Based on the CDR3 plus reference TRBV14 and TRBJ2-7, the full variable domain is EAGVTQFPSHSVIEKGQTVTLRCDPISGHDNLYWYRRVMGKEIKFLLHFVKESKQDESGMPNNRFLAERTGGTYSTLKVQPAELEDSGVYFCASRDRGRKYFGPGTRLTVT.